A single sample is the source of the 8 T cell receptor beta chains below, sequenced in a study of cytomegalovirus exposure and HLA in healthy donors. The PCR contained 60 Vbeta and 13 Jbeta primers. Sequencing used immunoSEQ multiplex PCR; TCRdb keeps in-frame clones, though not all of them. The repertoire has over 100,000 clones, about three quarters of them found once; the top ten carry about 3.9%. Specimen: PBMCs. The receptors here all came from a man in his forties or fifties in good health and CMV-seropositive.

The V gene is TRBV4-1, the J gene TRBJ1-4; no firm D call. Per germline, CDR1 MGHRA and CDR2 YSYEKL. Trimming removed 1 base from V and 8 bases from J, with 5 bases in between. The CDR3 has 12 residues. The CDR3 DNA is TGCGCCAGCAGCCAAGGACTGGAAAAACTGTTTTTT. It yields the protein CASSQGLEKLFF.

The V gene is TRBV10-1, the J gene TRBJ2-3, with D uncertain. The CDR3 extends over 16 amino acids. From germline, CDR1 is WNHNN and CDR2 SYGVQD (reference sequence). The V end was cut by 2 bases, the J end by 0 bases, with 12 bases between. The CDR3 sequence: CASSEGRLASTDTQYF. CDR3 DNA: TGCGCCAGCAGTGAGGGTAGACTTGCTAGCACAGATACGCAGTATTTT.

The gene calls are TRBV9 and TRBJ1-5; D not certain. Germline values: CDR1 SGDLS, CDR2 YYNGEE. The V end was cut by 4 bases, the J end by 4 bases, with 6 bases between. This CDR3 has 12 residues. CDR3 sequence: CASSSGNQPQHF. CDR3 nucleotide sequence: TGTGCCAGCAGCTCGGGGAATCAGCCCCAGCATTTT. The variable domain in full, completed from reference TRBV9 and TRBJ1-5, reads DSGVTQTPKHLITATGQRVTLRCSPRSGDLSVYWYQQSLDQGLQFLIQYYNGEERAKGNILERFSAQQFPDLHSELNLSSLELGDSALYFCASSSGNQPQHFGDGTRLSIL.

The chain uses TRBV7-2 and TRBJ2-7; D may be TRBD1 (5 bases). CDR3 length equals 15 residues. CDR1 and CDR2 (germline): SGHTA, FQGNSA. Trimming shortened V by 2 bases and J by 5 bases, and 16 bases separated the two germline ends. CDR3 sequence (DNA): TGTGCCAGCAGCTTATTAAATGGGGCCTGGGACGAGCAGTACTTC. Residues: CASSLLNGAWDEQYF.

The chain links TRBV18 to TRBJ1-1, with D maybe TRBD1 (5 bases). Germline V lookup: CDR1 KGHSH, CDR2 LQKENI. The CDR3 consists of 16 residues. Trimming cost V 6 bases and J 0 bases, with 17 bases left between them. CDR3 protein: CASSPRTTGMNTEAFF. CDR3 bases: TGTGCCAGCTCGCCCAGAACAACAGGTATGAACACTGAAGCTTTCTTT.

This chain links TRBV14 with TRBJ1-2; D not resolved. Trimming left V 5 bases short and J 2 bases short, with 9 bases between. CDR3 length: 13 residues. CDR1 and CDR2 (germline): SGHDN, FVKESK. The CDR3 is CASSRGVNYGYTF. The CDR3 DNA follows: TGTGCCAGCAGCAGAGGAGTAAACTATGGCTACACCTTC. The complete variable domain, with remaining parts taken from reference TRBV14 and TRBJ1-2, reads EAGVTQFPSHSVIEKGQTVTLRCDPISGHDNLYWYRRVMGKEIKFLLHFVKESKQDESGMPNNRFLAERTGGTYSTLKVQPAELEDSGVYFCASSRGVNYGYTFGSGTRLTVV.

The chain employs TRBV7-9 and TRBJ2-7; D possibly corresponds to TRBD1 (6 bases). Germline CDR1 SEHNR, CDR2 FQNEAQ (reference sequence). This CDR3 is 14 amino acids long. The ends were cut back, 2 bases at V and 2 bases at J, with 10 bases in the middle. CDR3 protein: CASSLTGSPYEQYF. The DNA of the CDR3 is TGTGCCAGCAGCTTAACAGGGTCTCCCTACGAGCAGTACTTC.

The chain couples TRBV5-1 to TRBJ1-1; D is perhaps TRBD1 (5 bases). Trimming stripped 6 bases from V and 0 bases from J, with 12 bases between. The germline V gene encodes CDR1 SGHRS and CDR2 YFSETQ. This CDR3 has 14 residues. In DNA, the CDR3 is TGCGCCAGCAAACTACAGGACATGAACACTGAAGCTTTCTTT. It yields the protein CASKLQDMNTEAFF.